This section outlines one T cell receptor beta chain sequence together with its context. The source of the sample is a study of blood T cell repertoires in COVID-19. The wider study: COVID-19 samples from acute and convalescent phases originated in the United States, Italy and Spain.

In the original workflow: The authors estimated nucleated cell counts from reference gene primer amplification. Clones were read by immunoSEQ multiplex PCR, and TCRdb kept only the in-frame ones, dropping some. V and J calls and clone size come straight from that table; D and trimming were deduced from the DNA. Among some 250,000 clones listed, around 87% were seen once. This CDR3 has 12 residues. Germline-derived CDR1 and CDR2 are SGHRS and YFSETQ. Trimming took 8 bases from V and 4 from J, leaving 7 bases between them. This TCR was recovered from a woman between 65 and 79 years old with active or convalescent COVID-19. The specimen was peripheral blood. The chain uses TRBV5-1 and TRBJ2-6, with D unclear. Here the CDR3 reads CASSPGANVLTF. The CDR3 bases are TGCGCCAGTAGTCCCGGGGCCAACGTCCTGACTTTC.